The clone carrying this TCR beta chain showed up just once. Its antigen is as yet unknown. Distinct nucleotide sequences in the sample also encode this CDR3. The protocol was immunoSEQ multiplex PCR, while the TCRdb copy is restricted to in-frame clones and leaves out a portion. The repertoire holds under 200,000 clones, with 88% as singletons. These data come from a study of radiation and T cells in renal cell carcinoma. General study points: Top tumor clonotypes rose in blood 2 weeks post-radiation, then contracted.

Trimming cost V 4 bases and J 2 bases, with 7 bases left between them. Germline values: CDR1 LNHDA, CDR2 SQIVND (reference sequence). CDR3 length equals 13 residues. Specified time point: blood 4 weeks post-SBRT, at nephrectomy. Described treatment: 15 Gy SBRT to primary tumor, nephrectomy 4 weeks later. Blood was sampled at baseline, 2 weeks and 4 weeks after SBRT. The tumor was a clear cell renal cell carcinoma. The sequence was collected from a woman aged 50 to 60 with renal cell carcinoma. The sample was blood, taken from a patient whose treatment included radiotherapy and nephrectomy. The chain joins TRBV19 to TRBJ2-3; D is uncertain. This CDR3 reads CASSKGTTDTQYF. The CDR3 bases are TGTGCCAGTAGTAAGGGCACCACAGATACGCAGTATTTT.